A selection of T cell receptor beta chains follows, all from one sample in a study of beta chain features in type 1 diabetes. Only in-frame clones appear in the TCRdb table, and some are missing; sequencing was by immunoSEQ multiplex PCR. The data contain 330,000 or so clones, around 19% of them singletons. The sequenced sample consisted of naive CD4+ T cells from blood. The receptors here all came from a young woman in good health. The CDR3 runs from the conserved cysteine through the conserved F or W. The D gene is left open where the match is weak. Rows may omit the clone size; those that give it use once, few, many or a size class.

13	.	few	TRBV27	TRBJ1-2	CASSFRDKSGYTF	TGTGCCAGCAGTTTCCGGGACAAATCTGGCTACACCTTC
16	TRBD1	.	TRBV6-5	TRBJ2-5	CASSYTNRGQGETQYF	TGTGCCAGCAGTTACACCAACAGGGGGCAGGGGGAGACCCAGTACTTC
15	.	few	TRBV5-1	TRBJ1-2	CASSFGDTPQYGYTF	TGCGCCAGCAGCTTCGGGGACACGCCACAGTATGGCTACACCTTC
12	.	.	TRBV2	TRBJ1-1	CASTRRDTEAFF	TGTGCCAGCACGAGGAGGGACACTGAAGCTTTCTTT
13	TRBD1	.	TRBV29-1	TRBJ1-2	CSVDGTGGWGYTF	TGCAGCGTTGACGGGACAGGGGGCTGGGGCTACACCTTC
15	TRBD1	.	TRBV6-6	TRBJ2-7	CASRPPRDRDHEQYF	TGTGCCAGCAGACCCCCCCGGGACAGGGACCACGAGCAGTACTTC
14	.	.	TRBV5-6	TRBJ1-3	CASSWALSGNTIYF	TGTGCCAGCAGCTGGGCCCTCTCTGGAAACACCATATATTTT
15	.	.	TRBV5-1	TRBJ2-3	CASSPGTPGTDTQYF	TGCGCCAGCAGCCCCGGGACACCCGGCACAGATACGCAGTATTTT
14	TRBD1	.	TRBV25-1	TRBJ1-4	CASSDRDSDEKLFF	TGTGCCAGCAGTGACCGGGACAGTGATGAAAAACTGTTTTTT
14	TRBD1	.	TRBV30	TRBJ1-1	CALIQGAENTEAFF	TGTGCCTTAATACAGGGGGCAGAGAACACTGAAGCTTTCTTT
15	.	few	TRBV5-1	TRBJ2-7	CASSWVGSNSYEQYF	TGCGCCAGCAGCTGGGTGGGCAGCAACTCCTACGAGCAGTACTTC
12	.	.	TRBV10-3	TRBJ1-2	CAISPTGNGYTF	TGTGCCATCAGTCCCACAGGGAATGGCTACACCTTC
17	.	few	TRBV25-1	TRBJ2-6	CASSESGGRKGANVLTF	TGTGCCAGCAGTGAGTCTGGGGGGAGAAAAGGGGCCAACGTCCTGACTTTC
14	TRBD1	.	TRBV18	TRBJ1-1	CASSLGQVNTEAFF	TGTGCCAGCTCGCTGGGACAGGTGAACACTGAAGCTTTCTTT
14	.	.	TRBV9	TRBJ2-3	CASSTQNGADTQYF	TGTGCCAGCAGCACTCAGAACGGGGCAGATACGCAGTATTTT
14	TRBD1	.	TRBV6-5	TRBJ1-2	CASRTTGTNYGYTF	TGTGCCAGCAGAACGACAGGGACTAACTATGGCTACACCTTC
16	TRBD1	few	TRBV9	TRBJ2-3	CASSNRTGVFTDTQYF	TGTGCCAGCAGCAATCGTACAGGGGTCTTCACAGATACGCAGTATTTT
17	.	.	TRBV5-1	TRBJ1-3	CASSSGGTYDSGNTIYF	TGCGCCAGCAGCTCGGGAGGGACTTACGACTCTGGAAACACCATATATTTT
15	.	few	TRBV6-5	TRBJ1-1	CASSYSMALNTEAFF	TGTGCCAGCAGTTACTCGATGGCCCTGAACACTGAAGCTTTCTTT
16	TRBD2	few	TRBV30	TRBJ2-2	CAWGKRLAANTGELFF	TGTGCCTGGGGGAAGCGACTAGCCGCGAACACCGGGGAGCTGTTTTTT
14	.	few	TRBV4-2	TRBJ2-6	CASSVEQGANVLTF	TGTGCCAGCAGCGTTGAACAAGGGGCCAACGTCCTGACTTTC
12	TRBD1	few	TRBV29-1	TRBJ2-7	CSVGDSSYEQYF	TGCAGCGTTGGGGACAGCTCCTACGAGCAGTACTTC
11	.	.	TRBV6-5	TRBJ2-7	CASWGVYEQYF	TGTGCCAGCTGGGGGGTCTACGAGCAGTACTTC
11	.	few	TRBV12-5	TRBJ2-3	CASGFSDTQYF	TGTGCTAGTGGTTTTTCGGATACGCAGTATTTT
16	TRBD1	.	TRBV15	TRBJ2-7	CATSRSWTGASYEQYF	TGTGCCACCAGCAGGTCCTGGACAGGGGCGTCCTACGAGCAGTACTTC
15	.	.	TRBV30	TRBJ1-3	CAWSDRTGPGNTIYF	TGTGCCTGGAGTGATCGTACAGGGCCTGGAAACACCATATATTTT
13	.	.	TRBV6-5	TRBJ1-1	CASSPGGFTEAFF	TGTGCCAGCAGCCCTGGAGGGTTCACTGAAGCTTTCTTT
14	.	.	TRBV10-3	TRBJ2-1	CAIKEWTEDGEQFF	TGTGCCATCAAAGAATGGACGGAGGACGGGGAGCAGTTCTTC
15	.	few	TRBV7-6	TRBJ2-1	CASSLAQGLYNEQFF	TGTGCCAGCAGCTTAGCGCAAGGACTGTACAATGAGCAGTTCTTC
14	.	few	TRBV2	TRBJ1-2	CASDITTTGDGYTF	TGTGCCAGCGATATTACCACCACAGGAGACGGCTACACCTTC
14	TRBD2	.	TRBV30	TRBJ2-7	CAWRGAGGSYEQYF	TGTGCCTGGAGAGGCGCGGGAGGGTCCTACGAGCAGTACTTC
15	.	few	TRBV5-1	TRBJ1-5	CASSFTGSSNQPQHF	TGCGCCAGCAGCTTTACAGGGAGTAGCAATCAGCCCCAGCATTTT
15	.	.	TRBV13	TRBJ2-3	CASTQGGLITDTQYF	TGTGCCAGCACCCAGGGAGGCTTAATCACAGATACGCAGTATTTT